Given below is one T cell receptor beta chain in context. The clone's antigen remains unknown. Base quality data are lacking; no much larger clone is found one base away. TCRbeta CDR3 regions were amplified from genomic DNA using the immunoSEQ Assay, a bias-controlled multiplex PCR. For the original study's pipeline: The number of nucleated cells in each sample was estimated from the amplification of reference gene primers within the assay. To quantify the absolute abundance of each unique TCRbeta CDR3 rearrangement, sequence reads were collapsed and filtered. Productive Simpson clonality was computed per sample as the square root of Simpson's diversity index over productive rearrangements. Held by TCRdb, this immuneACCESS table contains in-frame sequences only and omits some clones. Under half of the omission traces to an unresolved V gene where checked; the cause of the rest is unknown. The V and J calls and clone size come from that table; D and trimming were worked out from the DNA. The sample profile shows some 250,000 clones; about 85% of them were found once. The top ten hold about 7.4% of the sample.

This sample is part of a study of blood T cell repertoires in COVID-19 (TCRdb year 2020). Context from the whole study: Samples from collaborators originated in the United States, Italy and Spain and spanned both the acute and convalescent phases of COVID-19. The repertoires were released in a freely available public database intended as a resource for research on the immune response to SARS-CoV-2. Where available, HLA class I and class II types were taken from metadata supplied by the sample provider and were not determined by assay-based typing. The prospective study material was composed of cDNA or gDNA derived from T cells, B-cell-depleted T cells, or PBMCs. Samples were obtained from the ongoing ImmuneRACE study (first 160 participants) and from roughly 1,300 subjects provided by 6 global collaborators. Sample metadata almost always included a de-identified subject ID, COVID-19 status, age in years and sex. The dataset comprised deeply sampled blood TCRbeta repertoires from subjects exposed to, actively infected with, or recovered from COVID-19.

Here is what the overall study found, with its caveats: The quantity of clinical and demographic metadata differed by source and by participant and was supplied without curation.

CDR1 and CDR2 were assigned from the germline V gene as SGHRS and YFSETQ. Trimmed from V: 4 bases; trimmed from J: 1 base; junction bases lacking a gene match: 4. The CDR3 runs 15 residues from the cysteine to the phenylalanine. Only CDR3 DNA remains: 45 bases, in frame from the first base. Collaborating institutions collected whole blood in K2EDTA tubes following their own protocols. For TCRbeta analysis, collaborators shipped samples in one of three forms: frozen whole blood, isolated PBMCs, or DNA extracted from either of those sample types. Recombination linked TRBV5-1 to TRBJ2-7; TRBD2 fits 11 bases in the junction. Sample: peripheral blood. This TCR came from a woman aged 80 or over with acute or convalescent COVID-19. The CDR3 region reads CASSPGLAASYEQYF. In nucleotides, the sequence is TGCGCCAGCAGCCCGGGACTAGCGGCGTCCTACGAGCAGTACTTC.